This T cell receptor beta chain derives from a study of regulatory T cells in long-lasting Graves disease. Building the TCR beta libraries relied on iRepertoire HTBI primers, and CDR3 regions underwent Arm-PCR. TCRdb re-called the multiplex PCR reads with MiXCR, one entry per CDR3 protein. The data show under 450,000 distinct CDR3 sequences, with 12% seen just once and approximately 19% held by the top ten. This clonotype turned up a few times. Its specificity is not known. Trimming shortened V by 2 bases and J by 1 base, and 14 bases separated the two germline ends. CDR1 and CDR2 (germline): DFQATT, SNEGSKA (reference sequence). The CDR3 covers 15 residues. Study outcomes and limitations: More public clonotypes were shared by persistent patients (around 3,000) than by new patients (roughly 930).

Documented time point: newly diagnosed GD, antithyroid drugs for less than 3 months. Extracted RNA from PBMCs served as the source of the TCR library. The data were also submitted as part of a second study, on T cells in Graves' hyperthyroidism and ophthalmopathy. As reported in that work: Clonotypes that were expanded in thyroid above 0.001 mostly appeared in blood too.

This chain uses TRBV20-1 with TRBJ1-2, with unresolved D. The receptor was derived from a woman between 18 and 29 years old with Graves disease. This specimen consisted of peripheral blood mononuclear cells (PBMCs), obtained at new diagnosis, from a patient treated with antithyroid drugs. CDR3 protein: CSARKEQAYNYGYTF. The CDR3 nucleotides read TGCAGTGCTAGAAAGGAGCAGGCGTATAACTATGGCTACACCTTC.